This passage covers 11 T cell receptor beta chains from one sample sequenced in a study of CD8 T cells in Susac syndrome. cDNA came from approximately 0.5 to 1 ug RNA primed by random hexamers. A single record per CDR3 protein comes from TCRdb applying MiXCR to the immunoSEQ multiplex PCR reads. Here the sample spans tens of thousands of distinct CDR3 sequences, 94% being singletons. Sequenced sample: CD8+ T cells from PBMCs. These receptors all stem from a human donor in good health.

The chain employs TRBV7-8 and TRBJ1-1; 10 bases are a match to TRBD1. Germline V gene lookup returns CDR1 SGHVS and CDR2 FQNEAQ. This CDR3 contains 14 residues. V was clipped by 4 bases and J by 6 bases; unmatched bases: 5. This CDR3 is CASSSRDRGPEAFF. For the CDR3, the DNA is TGTGCCAGCAGCTCACGGGACAGGGGCCCTGAAGCTTTCTTT.

The chain is built from TRBV13 and TRBJ2-1, with TRBD1 as a possible D gene (6 bases). CDR1 PRHDT and CDR2 FYEKMQ come from the germline V gene (reference sequence). The CDR3 has 16 residues. Trimming removed 2 bases from V and 5 bases from J, with 16 bases in between. The CDR3 sequence: CASSLTPGHNDNEQFF. CDR3 nucleotide sequence: TGTGCCAGCAGCTTAACCCCGGGACATAACGACAATGAGCAGTTCTTC. The full variable domain, completed using reference TRBV13 and TRBJ2-1, is AAGVIQSPRHLIKEKRETATLKCYPIPRHDTVYWYQQGPGQDPQFLISFYEKMQSDKGSIPDRFSAQQFSDYHSELNMSSLELGDSALYFCASSLTPGHNDNEQFFGPGTRLTVL.

The chain recombines TRBV14 with TRBJ1-3; maybe TRBD1 (5 bases). V was cut by 0 bases and J by 8 bases, with 11 bases left in between. The CDR3 sequence is 14 residues long. Germline CDR1 and CDR2: SGHDN and FVKESK. The CDR3 sequence is CASSQENRRDTIYF. CDR3 sequence (DNA): TGTGCCAGCAGCCAAGAGAACAGGAGGGACACCATATATTTT.

The chain recombines TRBV25-1 with TRBJ2-7; D possibly corresponds to TRBD2 (5 bases). Germline V gene lookup returns CDR1 MGHDK and CDR2 SYGVNS. This CDR3 has 14 amino acids. V was clipped by 1 base and J by 9 bases, with 16 bases between them. The CDR3 DNA follows: TGTGCCAGCAGTGAATCCGGGATGTTACGAGGGCAGTACTTC. This sequence encodes CASSESGMLRGQYF.

This clonotype was recorded only once. V gene TRBV7-9 combines with J gene TRBJ1-5; D is perhaps TRBD1 (5 bases). Germline assignment: CDR1 SEHNR and CDR2 FQNEAQ (reference sequence). Between the trimmed V and J ends, which lost 4 bases and 3 bases, there was a span of 10 bases. This CDR3 spans 14 amino acids. The CDR3 is CASSSTAFNQPQHF. The CDR3 region has the DNA TGTGCCAGCAGCTCGACAGCTTTCAATCAGCCCCAGCATTTT.

The chain combines TRBV5-1 with TRBJ2-7; TRBD1 agrees at 12 bases. Germline values: CDR1 SGHRS, CDR2 YFSETQ. The J segment lost 5 bases and the V segment lost 4 bases, leaving 4 bases of the junction unmatched. CDR3 size: 14 residues. CDR3 region: CASSTGQGADEQYV. The CDR3 DNA reads TGCGCCAGCAGCACGGGACAGGGGGCCGACGAGCAGTACGTC.

This CDR3 reads CASSLATGGVPSSGANVLTF. Here the CDR3 DNA reads TGTGCCAGCAGCTTAGCAACAGGGGGCGTGCCCAGCTCTGGGGCCAACGTCCTGACTTTC. The chain combines TRBV7-2 with TRBJ2-6; 9 bases map to TRBD1. Trimming cost V 0 bases and J 0 bases; bases outside gene matches: 9. This CDR3 has 20 amino acids. Germline CDR1 is SGHTA and CDR2 is FQGNSA. Supplemented by reference TRBV7-2 and TRBJ2-6, the full variable domain reads GAGVSQSPSNKVTEKGKDVELRCDPISGHTALYWYRQSLGQGLEFLIYFQGNSAPDKSGLPSDRFSAERTGGSVSTLTIQRTQQEDSAVYLCASSLATGGVPSSGANVLTFGAGSRLTVL.

J is TRBJ2-7 and V is TRBV2; the D gene is possibly TRBD1 (5 bases). There are 14 residues in the CDR3. Germline lookup yields CDR1 SNHLY and CDR2 FYNNEI. Trimming left V 4 bases short and J 1 base short, with 11 bases between. The CDR3 nucleotides are TGTGCCAGCAGTGCCGCAGGGAATTCCTACGAGCAGTACGTC. Protein product: CASSAAGNSYEQYV.

The chain recombines TRBV27 with TRBJ2-5, with D tentatively TRBD1 (5 bases). The germline V gene has CDR1 MNHEY and CDR2 SMNVEV (reference sequence). This CDR3 region has 14 residues. V was shortened by 3 bases and J by 5 bases, with 13 bases between the two germline ends. The CDR3 region is CASSFRDSVETQYF. The CDR3 coding sequence is TGTGCCAGCAGTTTCAGGGATTCCGTGGAGACCCAGTACTTC.

The chain combines TRBV20-1 with TRBJ2-7; D not certain. V shed 3 bases and J shed 0 bases, with 3 bases lying between them. Per germline, CDR1 DFQATT and CDR2 SNEGSKA (reference sequence). The CDR3 runs 11 residues. The CDR3 spells CSASHSYEQYV. Written as DNA, the CDR3 is TGCAGTGCTAGTCACTCCTACGAGCAGTACGTC.

This chain connects TRBV2 to TRBJ2-6, with D unresolved. Germline loops: CDR1 SNHLY, CDR2 FYNNEI. This CDR3 is built from 12 residues. Trimming removed 10 bases at V and 0 bases at J, with 4 bases between. For the CDR3, the DNA is TGTGCCACTTTCTCTGGGGCCAACGTCCTGACTTTC. It codes for CATFSGANVLTF.